The rows below give T cell receptor beta chains drawn from one sample of a study of blood T cells in healthy people across ages. TCRdb called the 5' RACE reads again in MiXCR, with one record for every CDR3 protein. The repertoire holds around 1,800,000 distinct CDR3 sequences, 35% to 50% seen once, with under 30% in the top ten. The sequencing sample was made of blood. The receptors were gathered from a human donor in good health. The CDR3 runs from the conserved cysteine through the conserved F or W. A D gene is named only where the DNA matches it firmly. The size entry is marked missing in some rows and otherwise reads once, few, many or a size class.

D	size	V	J	CDR3	DNA
TRBD1	few	TRBV6-6	TRBJ2-2	CASSNRDRNTGELFF	TGTGCCAGCAGTAACCGGGACAGGAACACCGGGGAGCTGTTTTTT
.	.	TRBV20-1	TRBJ2-5	CSARGSTQETQYF	TGCAGTGCTAGAGGATCCACCCAAGAGACCCAGTACTTC
TRBD1	.	TRBV3-1	TRBJ2-3	CASSPGTGGDVTDTQYF	TGTGCCAGCAGCCCCGGGACAGGGGGCGATGTCACAGATACGCAGTATTTT
TRBD2	.	TRBV4-1	TRBJ2-3	CASSQDPIAGGSSTDTQYF	TGCGCCAGCAGCCAAGATCCGATAGCGGGGGGGTCTAGCACAGATACGCAGTATTTT
TRBD1	.	TRBV5-1	TRBJ2-1	CASSLGTGINEQFF	TGCGCCAGCAGCTTGGGGACAGGGATCAATGAGCAGTTCTTC
.	few	TRBV28	TRBJ2-5	CASVLDLGGEQYF	TGTGCCAGCGTCTTGGACCTTGGAGGAGAGCAGTACTTC
.	.	TRBV7-9	TRBJ1-2	CASSFPSVRGYTF	TGTGCCAGCAGCTTCCCCAGTGTCAGAGGCTACACCTTC
.	.	TRBV20-1	TRBJ2-1	CSAIPGGLDNEQFF	TGCAGTGCTATCCCGGGGGGCCTTGACAATGAGCAGTTCTTC
TRBD1	.	TRBV5-1	TRBJ1-6	CASSLGTGPSPLRF	TGCGCCAGCAGCTTGGGGACAGGACCTTCACCCCTCCGCTTT
TRBD2	.	TRBV7-9	TRBJ2-1	CASSLLLAVNEQFF	TGTGCCAGCAGCTTATTACTAGCGGTCAATGAGCAGTTCTTC
.	few	TRBV7-6	TRBJ2-3	CASSLGPGPHTDTQYF	TGTGCCAGCAGCTTGGGCCCGGGACCCCACACAGATACGCAGTATTTT
.	.	TRBV29-1	TRBJ1-1	CSALSQGGTEAFF	TGCAGCGCCCTATCCCAGGGTGGCACTGAAGCTTTCTTT
.	few	TRBV29-1	TRBJ1-3	CSVEGQRYSGNTIYF	TGCAGCGTTGAGGGGCAGCGCTACTCTGGAAACACCATATATTTT
.	.	TRBV6-6	TRBJ2-3	CASSRMDTQYF	TGTGCCAGCAGTCGCATGGATACGCAGTATTTT
.	.	TRBV5-1	TRBJ2-7	CASTRESGRYEQYF	TGCGCCAGCACCCGGGAATCGGGGAGATACGAGCAGTACTTC
.	few	TRBV7-3	TRBJ2-7	CASSSTGEAQYF	TGTGCCAGCAGCTCGACAGGAGAGGCGCAGTACTTC
TRBD1	few	TRBV29-1	TRBJ1-2	CSVAEGQGGAYGYTF	TGCAGCGTTGCGGAGGGACAGGGGGGGGCCTATGGCTACACCTTC
TRBD1	.	TRBV9	TRBJ2-5	CASSPEAGTEGETQYF	TGTGCCAGCAGCCCCGAGGCCGGGACAGAAGGAGAGACCCAGTACTTC
.	.	TRBV9	TRBJ1-1	CASSVSGSNTEAFF	TGTGCCAGCAGCGTATCGGGGTCGAACACTGAAGCTTTCTTT
.	.	TRBV7-2	TRBJ1-2	CASSLRVSNGYTF	TGTGCCAGCAGCCTCCGGGTCTCCAATGGCTACACCTTC
.	many	TRBV20-1	TRBJ1-5	CSAIPGRQPQHF	TGCAGTGCTATCCCTGGGCGTCAGCCCCAGCATTTT
.	.	TRBV20-1	TRBJ1-4	CSARDYRDNEKLFF	TGCAGTGCTAGAGATTACAGAGATAATGAAAAACTGTTTTTT
.	.	TRBV10-3	TRBJ2-5	CAIGRGGRETQYF	TGTGCCATCGGGAGAGGTGGCCGGGAGACCCAGTACTTC
TRBD2	few	TRBV11-2	TRBJ2-4	CASSFRRGLGQNIQYF	TGTGCCAGCAGCTTCAGGCGGGGACTAGGCCAAAACATTCAGTACTTC
.	few	TRBV27	TRBJ2-7	CASSPHQSQFYEQYF	TGTGCCAGCAGTCCCCATCAGTCGCAGTTCTACGAGCAGTACTTC
.	.	TRBV12-3/TRBV12-4	TRBJ2-3	CASREGLGTDTQYF	TGTGCCAGCAGGGAGGGTTTGGGCACAGATACGCAGTATTTT
.	few	TRBV4-3	TRBJ1-2	CASSSRRSTGYGYTF	TGCGCCAGCAGCTCCCGAAGGAGTACTGGCTATGGCTACACCTTC
.	few	TRBV25-1	TRBJ2-6	CASSADRTGANVLTF	TGTGCCAGCAGTGCTGACCGTACCGGGGCCAACGTCCTGACTTTC
.	.	TRBV28	TRBJ1-2	CATWRTPYGYTF	TGTGCCACGTGGAGGACCCCCTATGGCTACACCTTC